A selection of T cell receptor beta chains follows, all from one sample in a study of CD8 T cells in Susac syndrome. One entry per CDR3 protein results from TCRdb running MiXCR on the immunoSEQ multiplex PCR reads. The repertoire holds about 180,000 distinct CDR3 sequences, approximately 95% seen once, with 0.15% to 0.2% in the top ten. The specimen was CD8+ T cells from PBMCs. The receptors originated from a human donor with multiple sclerosis. The CDR3 runs from the conserved cysteine through the conserved F or W. D genes are given only for firm matches. Only part of the rows carry a size: once, few, many, or a class if the clone is expanded.

TRBV7-8	.	.	TRBJ2-7	CASSQGDYEQYF	TGTGCCAGCAGCCAGGGTGACTACGAGCAGTACTTC
TRBV6-5	.	.	TRBJ1-1	CASSWRGNTEAFF	TGTGCCAGCAGTTGGAGGGGGAACACTGAAGCTTTCTTT
TRBV23-1	.	.	TRBJ2-5	CASSHRTVQETQYF	TGCGCCAGCAGTCATCGGACAGTTCAAGAGACCCAGTACTTC
TRBV20-1	.	.	TRBJ1-5	CSASEGMNQPQHF	TGCAGTGCTAGTGAGGGGATGAATCAGCCCCAGCATTTT
TRBV15	TRBD1	.	TRBJ1-1	CATSRGTTGRPEAFF	TGTGCCACCAGCAGAGGTACGACAGGGAGACCTGAAGCTTTCTTT
TRBV27	.	.	TRBJ2-1	CASSKSYNEQFF	TGTGCCAGCAGTAAATCCTACAATGAGCAGTTCTTC
TRBV27	.	.	TRBJ2-1	CASSLSPSYNEQFF	TGTGCCAGCAGCCTGAGCCCGTCCTACAATGAGCAGTTCTTC
TRBV12-3/TRBV12-4	.	.	TRBJ2-3	CASSPAHDIRTDTQYF	TGTGCCAGCAGTCCTGCACACGACATACGCACAGATACGCAGTATTTT
TRBV6-5	.	few	TRBJ1-1	CASSQTANTEAFF	TGTGCCAGCAGCCAGACAGCGAACACTGAAGCTTTCTTT
TRBV20-1	.	.	TRBJ1-2	CSGFPGGADGYTF	TGCAGTGGCTTCCCCGGAGGGGCCGACGGCTACACCTTC